Listed here are 32 T cell receptor beta chains from one sample, sequenced in a study of blood T cells in healthy people across ages. Then a second PCR, running about 6 to 12 cycles, was carried out with a sample-barcoded 5' primer and a J-beta primer mix. MiXCR, run by TCRdb on the 5' RACE reads, gives a single entry per CDR3 protein. The table has fewer than 650,000 distinct CDR3 sequences, around a quarter seen once. These data also featured in a second study, about T cells of mothers and their children.

The sample comprised blood. The origin of the receptors is a boy aged 2 to 9 in good health.

This clonotype was counted a few times. This chain uses TRBV20-1 with TRBJ1-1; D gene uncertain. Germline V CDR1 and CDR2: DFQATT, SNEGSKA (reference sequence). V gave up 1 base and J gave up 1 base, with 7 bases separating them. CDR3 length: 13 residues. The CDR3 bases are TGCAGTGCTAGAGTTAACAGGAACACTGAAGCTTTCTTT. Protein product: CSARVNRNTEAFF.

This clonotype appeared a few times. This chain connects TRBV25-1 to TRBJ2-7; 10 bases agree with TRBD2. The V gene end was trimmed by 5 bases and the J gene end by 4 bases; junction bases not matched to a gene: 11. This CDR3 region has 16 residues. The germline V gene encodes CDR1 MGHDK and CDR2 SYGVNS. CDR3 DNA: TGTGCCAGCAGTAGAGCTAGCGGGAGACGATGGTACGAGCAGTACTTC. Translating gives CASSRASGRRWYEQYF.

V is TRBV5-1 and J is TRBJ1-2; D uncertain. The CDR3 has 13 amino acids. V lost 3 bases and J 2 bases, leaving 8 bases between the germline ends. CDR1 and CDR2 (germline): SGHRS, YFSETQ. The CDR3 coding sequence is TGCGCCAGCAGCTCGACATGGAACTATGGCTACACCTTC. It encodes CASSSTWNYGYTF.

This clonotype was counted only a few times. The chain uses TRBV19 and TRBJ2-7; D might be TRBD1 or TRBD2, each matching 5 bases. The germline V and J ends were trimmed by 3 bases and 0 bases, with 9 bases remaining between them. This CDR3 comprises 14 residues. Germline V gene lookup returns CDR1 LNHDA and CDR2 SQIVND (reference sequence). The CDR3 sequence is CASSIGGFSYEQYF. The DNA of the CDR3 is TGTGCCAGTAGTATTGGGGGATTCTCCTACGAGCAGTACTTC.

The chain uses TRBV6-2 or TRBV6-3 and TRBJ2-7, with D perhaps TRBD1 (6 bases). The V end lost 5 bases, the J end lost 3 bases, and 11 bases lay between the germline ends. Germline CDR1 reads MNHEY; CDR2 reads SVGEGT. CDR3 length: 13 residues. CDR3 nucleotides: TGTGCCAGCAGTAGGACAGTTCACTACGAGCAGTACTTC. Encoded protein: CASSRTVHYEQYF.

The chain is built from TRBV5-1 and TRBJ2-2; 9 bases agree with TRBD2. The J segment lost 3 bases and the V segment lost 6 bases, leaving 6 bases of the junction unmatched. Germline CDR1 and CDR2: SGHRS and YFSETQ. The CDR3 spans 15 residues. The CDR3 loop is CASIPLAGDTGELFF. CDR3 nucleotide sequence: TGCGCCAGCATCCCACTAGCGGGCGACACCGGGGAGCTGTTTTTT. The variable domain in full, completed from reference TRBV5-1 and TRBJ2-2, reads KAGVTQTPRYLIKTRGQQVTLSCSPISGHRSVSWYQQTPGQGLQFLFEYFSETQRNKGNFPGRFSGRQFSNSRSEMNVSTLELGDSALYLCASIPLAGDTGELFFGEGSRLTVL.

This chain links TRBV3-1 with TRBJ2-1, with D tentatively TRBD2 (5 bases). Germline V gene sequence: CDR1 LGHDT, CDR2 YNNKEL (reference sequence). Trimming pared 1 base from V and 8 bases from J, leaving 12 bases between. This CDR3 spans 14 amino acids. This CDR3 is CASSQVVGRDEQFF. CDR3 nucleotide sequence: TGTGCCAGCAGCCAAGTGGTAGGGCGGGATGAGCAGTTCTTC.

The sample holds a few counts of this clonotype. The chain employs TRBV12-3 or TRBV12-4 and TRBJ1-6; D is undetermined. The V end was cut by 1 base, the J end by 0 bases, with 7 bases between. CDR3 length: 16 amino acids. CDR3 sequence reads: CASSLDGSSYNSPLHF. CDR3 bases: TGTGCCAGCAGTTTAGACGGGAGCTCCTATAATTCACCCCTCCACTTT.

There are a few counts of this clonotype. This sequence joins TRBV9 and TRBJ2-3; the D gene could be TRBD1 or TRBD2 (5 bases each). V gave up 4 bases and J gave up 5 bases, with 20 bases separating them. The CDR3 consists of 16 residues. Per the germline V gene, CDR1 is SGDLS and CDR2 is YYNGEE. The CDR3: CASSPDSWSGIDTQYF. Written as DNA, the CDR3 is TGTGCCAGCAGCCCAGACAGCTGGAGCGGAATAGATACGCAGTATTTT.

This clonotype came up a few times. The chain carries TRBV29-1 and TRBJ1-6, with D possibly being TRBD1 (5 bases). The CDR3 has 13 residues. Trimming took off 7 bases at V and 6 bases at J, with 13 bases between the two ends. CDR1 and CDR2 (germline): SQVTM, ANQGSEA. CDR3 nucleotide sequence: TGCAGCGCCGCCCAGGGCCCTAATTCACCCCTCCACTTT. It is translated as CSAAQGPNSPLHF.

This clonotype was observed a handful of times. This chain connects TRBV6-5 to TRBJ2-5, with 13 bases identical to TRBD2. Per germline, CDR1 MNHEY and CDR2 SVGAGI. V was pared by 2 bases and J by 5 bases, with 17 bases of the junction left unmatched. The CDR3 totals 20 residues. Written as DNA, the CDR3 is TGTGCCAGCAGTTACGTATTTGGGGGACTAGCGGGGAAGGATCGGGAGACCCAGTACTTC. This encodes CASSYVFGGLAGKDRETQYF.

The rearrangement joins TRBV4-2 to TRBJ2-3; possibly TRBD1 for D (6 bases). There are 15 residues in the CDR3. The germline V gene encodes CDR1 LGHNA and CDR2 YNFKEQ. Trimming took off 5 bases at V and 0 bases at J, with 12 bases between the two ends. The CDR3 loop is CASSKTGTSTDTQYF. CDR3 bases: TGTGCCAGCAGCAAAACGGGGACAAGCACAGATACGCAGTATTTT.

In its sample, this clonotype was seen a few times. This chain uses TRBV24-1 with TRBJ1-2; D is ambiguous. CDR1 is KGHDR and CDR2 is SFDVKD in the germline V gene. The CDR3 is made up of 13 amino acids. Trimming pared 3 bases from V and 5 bases from J, leaving 9 bases between. DNA for the CDR3: TGTGCCACCAGTGATACGAACGGTTATGGCTACACCTTC. Translation gives CATSDTNGYGYTF.

This clonotype occurred once. The chain is built from TRBV12-3 or TRBV12-4 and TRBJ2-2; tentatively, D is TRBD1 (5 bases). The CDR3 is 14 amino acids. V gave up 6 bases and J gave up 2 bases, with 10 bases separating them. CDR3 sequence reads: CASRRQLNTGELFF. CDR3 sequence (DNA): TGTGCCAGCAGGAGACAGCTTAACACCGGGGAGCTGTTTTTT.

This clonotype was seen only a few times. The rearrangement links TRBV28 to TRBJ2-5; D may be TRBD1 (6 bases). CDR3 length equals 16 residues. Looked up from germline, CDR1 is MDHEN and CDR2 is SYDVKM. Trimming removed 5 bases at V and 3 bases at J, with 19 bases between. Written as DNA, the CDR3 is TGTGCCAGCAGTCATCCTATTCCACAGGGAGAAGAGACCCAGTACTTC. Protein product: CASSHPIPQGEETQYF.

This chain joins TRBV24-1 and TRBJ2-1, with 11 positions matching TRBD2. V dropped 8 bases and J dropped 4; count of bases not matched to a gene: 6. The CDR3 has 15 amino acids. CDR1 and CDR2 (germline): KGHDR, SFDVKD. Here the CDR3 reads CATTLAGGKYNEQFF. The CDR3, as DNA: TGTGCCACCACTCTAGCGGGAGGAAAGTACAATGAGCAGTTCTTC.

V gene TRBV20-1 combines with J gene TRBJ1-2; 7 bases agree with TRBD1. With V trimmed by 2 bases and J by 8 bases, 20 bases remained unmatched. CDR1 and CDR2 from the germline V gene are DFQATT and SNEGSKA (reference sequence). This CDR3 comprises 17 residues. CDR3 coding DNA: TGCAGTGCTAGACAAACAGGGGCCGCCTTTTCGATTGGGGGCTACACCTTC. Translated, it gives CSARQTGAAFSIGGYTF.

This clonotype appeared a few times. The chain links TRBV30 to TRBJ1-3; 8 bases fit TRBD1. Trimming cost V 4 bases and J 0 bases; bases outside gene matches: 5. The CDR3 sequence is 15 residues long. Per the germline V gene, CDR1 is GTSNPN and CDR2 is SVGIG (reference sequence). CDR3 protein: CAWTRTGSSGNTIYF. In nucleotides, the CDR3 is TGTGCCTGGACCCGGACAGGGAGCTCTGGAAACACCATATATTTT.

This clonotype was found many times. This chain uses TRBV7-9 with TRBJ2-3; unclear D gene. The CDR3 sequence is 13 residues long. The germline V gene encodes CDR1 SEHNR and CDR2 FQNEAQ (reference sequence). Trimming took off 1 base at V and 2 bases at J, with 4 bases between the two ends. CDR3 coding DNA: TGTGCCAGCAGCTTAGACCCCACAGATACGCAGTATTTT. Translating it yields CASSLDPTDTQYF.

This clonotype occurred a few times. This sequence joins TRBV15 and TRBJ1-5, with 8 bases that match TRBD1. V was pared by 5 bases and J by 6 bases, with 3 bases of the junction left unmatched. Looked up from germline, CDR1 is LNHNV and CDR2 is YYDKDF (reference sequence). The CDR3 has 13 residues. The CDR3 spells CATSPGGGQPQHF. CDR3 sequence (DNA): TGTGCCACCAGCCCAGGGGGCGGTCAGCCCCAGCATTTT. The whole variable domain, remainder taken from reference TRBV15 and TRBJ1-5, is DAMVIQNPRYQVTQFGKPVTLSCSQTLNHNVMYWYQQKSSQAPKLLFHYYDKDFNNEADTPDNFQSRRPNTSFCFLDIRSPGLGDTAMYLCATSPGGGQPQHFGDGTRLSIL.

The sample holds a few counts of this clonotype. The chain uses TRBV7-9 and TRBJ1-2; D is unresolved. CDR3 length equals 11 residues. Deletions cut 4 bases from V and 4 bases from J, with 4 bases between. The germline V gene has CDR1 SEHNR and CDR2 FQNEAQ (reference sequence). CDR3 coding DNA: TGTGCCAGCAGCTCAACCTATGGCTACACCTTC. Translating gives CASSSTYGYTF. Full variable domain (outside the CDR3, taken from reference TRBV7-9 and TRBJ1-2): DTGVSQNPRHKITKRGQNVTFRCDPISEHNRLYWYRQTLGQGPEFLTYFQNEAQLEKSRLLSDRFSAERPKGSFSTLEIQRTEQGDSAMYLCASSSTYGYTFGSGTRLTVV.

This clonotype has only a few counts. The chain carries TRBV7-9 and TRBJ2-3, with 11 positions matching TRBD2. With V trimmed by 5 bases and J by 3 bases, 4 bases remained unmatched. Germline assignment: CDR1 SEHNR and CDR2 FQNEAQ (reference sequence). The CDR3 loop spans 15 amino acids. CDR3 DNA: TGTGCCAGCAGCAAGACTAGCGGGGATACAGATACGCAGTATTTT. This sequence encodes CASSKTSGDTDTQYF.

This chain uses TRBV20-1 with TRBJ2-7, with 7 positions matching TRBD2. V shed 1 base, J shed 0 bases, and the junction held 6 bases outside the gene matches. Germline CDR1 DFQATT, CDR2 SNEGSKA (reference sequence). This CDR3 comprises 15 residues. In DNA, the CDR3 is TGCAGTGCTAGAGGCCCTCGCGGGAGCTCCTACGAGCAGTACTTC. Protein: CSARGPRGSSYEQYF.

A few counts support this clonotype. J is TRBJ2-5 and V is TRBV5-1, with TRBD2 matching over 7 bases. The CDR3 has 15 amino acids. J lost 3 bases, V lost 2 bases, and 7 bases had no gene match. Per germline, CDR1 SGHRS and CDR2 YFSETQ. CDR3 nucleotide sequence: TGCGCCAGCAGCTTAGATGGCGGGGGAGAAGAGACCCAGTACTTC. Translating it yields CASSLDGGGEETQYF.

CDR3 bases: TGTGCCAGCAGCTTAGATCCGCGGTGGGAGCAGTACTTC. Translating gives CASSLDPRWEQYF. V and J are TRBV7-9 and TRBJ2-5; weak D call: TRBD2 (5 bases). The CDR3 is 13 residues long. The V end was cut by 1 base, the J end by 11 bases, with 14 bases between. Germline values: CDR1 SEHNR, CDR2 FQNEAQ (reference sequence).

The genes are TRBV10-3 and TRBJ2-5; 8 bases map to TRBD2. Germline assignment: CDR1 ENHRY and CDR2 SYGVKD. Unmatched junction bases numbered 9, after V lost 11 bases and J lost 4 bases. CDR3 length: 13 residues. The CDR3 reads CAPTGGERETQYF. For the CDR3, the DNA is TGTGCCCCTACGGGGGGGGAAAGAGAGACCCAGTACTTC.

The J gene is TRBJ2-1, the V gene TRBV6-5, with TRBD2 matching 10 bases. The CDR3 has 15 residues. V shed 5 bases, J shed 7 bases, and the junction held 8 bases outside the gene matches. Germline V gene sequence: CDR1 MNHEY, CDR2 SVGAGI. In DNA form, the CDR3 reads TGTGCCAGCAGTCCAAGCGGGGGGGGATCGAATGAGCAGTTCTTC. The encoded protein is CASSPSGGGSNEQFF.

As concerns this clonotype: An end of the junction differs from the germline gene, which may be a read error. The chain combines TRBV7-9 with TRBJ2-4; possible D gene TRBD1, 6 bases. Germline assignment: CDR1 SEHNR and CDR2 FQNEAQ (reference sequence). There are 14 residues in the CDR3. The CDR3 protein is CASGLVRGISIQYF. CDR3 sequence (DNA): TGTGCCAGCGGCTTAGTCAGGGGCATCAGCATTCAGTACTTC.

In this sample, this clonotype turned up once. The genes are TRBV9 and TRBJ2-1; TRBD2 matches 7 bases. The germline V gene encodes CDR1 SGDLS and CDR2 YYNGEE. Unmatched junction bases numbered 6, after V lost 0 bases and J lost 0 bases. This CDR3 has 17 residues. The CDR3, as DNA: TGTGCCAGCAGCGTAGGGGAGGGCATAATCTCCTACAATGAGCAGTTCTTC. Translating it yields CASSVGEGIISYNEQFF.

The chain joins TRBV29-1 to TRBJ2-5; tentative D call: TRBD2 (7 bases). The J call is in doubt because the DNA end fits TRBJ2-7 better. CDR3 length equals 13 residues. Germline loops: CDR1 SQVTM, CDR2 ANQGSEA. The CDR3, as DNA: TGCAGCGTTGCCGAGGGGGGGCACTACGAGCAGTACTTC. Translating gives CSVAEGGHYEQYF.

The chain links TRBV5-1 to TRBJ2-2, with D possibly TRBD1 on 6 matching bases. Germline loops: CDR1 SGHRS, CDR2 YFSETQ. The V end lost 4 bases, the J end lost 5 bases, and 12 bases lay between the germline ends. This CDR3 spans 14 amino acids. For the CDR3, the DNA is TGCGCCAGCAGCCTTTCAGGGGAGACCGGGGAGCTGTTTTTT. Amino acids: CASSLSGETGELFF.

The chain uses TRBV7-9 and TRBJ2-5; 8 nucleotides line up with TRBD2. This CDR3 is 14 amino acids long. Germline V gives CDR1 SEHNR, CDR2 FQNEAQ (reference sequence). The ends lost 3 bases at V and 6 bases at J; junction bases unmatched: 6. CDR3 residues: CASSFTGGEKTQYF. CDR3 DNA sequence: TGTGCCAGCAGCTTTACCGGGGGGGAGAAGACCCAGTACTTC.